The clone carrying this T cell receptor beta chain has a count of ten or more. As yet, its antigen is unknown. The CDR3 covers 15 residues. Per the germline V gene, CDR1 is SGHAT and CDR2 is FQNNGV. The ends were cut back, 3 bases at V and 0 bases at J, with 12 bases in the middle. The TCR beta CDR3 regions underwent amplification using RNA transcripts as the source. The TCR CDR3 first-round RT-PCR relied on the HTBI primer set. Each CDR3 protein is one row after TCRdb ran MiXCR on the multiplex PCR reads. This table has about 410,000 distinct CDR3 sequences, around 15% appearing once. This specimen belongs to a study of T cells in Graves' hyperthyroidism and ophthalmopathy. Study outcomes and limitations: The model forecast ophthalmopathy, anticipating it by a median 6.5 months before onset.

The V gene is TRBV11-2, the J gene TRBJ2-7, with D hard to call. Sequenced sample: blood. The receptor's source is a man aged 18 to 30 with Graves' ophthalmopathy. The CDR3 sequence: CASSFQLAHSYEQYF. In DNA form, the CDR3 reads TGTGCCAGCAGCTTCCAGTTGGCGCACTCCTACGAGCAGTACTTC.